The T cell receptor (beta chain) under discussion was sequenced for a study of blood T cell repertoires in COVID-19. Overall study context: Samples representing acute and convalescent COVID-19 were sourced from the United States, Italy and Spain. The cDNA or gDNA used as material had been derived from T cells, B-cell-depleted T cells, or PBMCs.

In the authors' methods: Estimation of nucleated cell counts relied on the amplification of reference gene primers. Method: immunoSEQ multiplex PCR; TCRdb's copy keeps in-frame clones and lacks some. V and J calls and clone size are those listed in that table; D and trimming were worked out from the DNA. The data show 140,000 to 150,000 clones, approximately 84% seen once. The germline V and J ends were trimmed by 4 bases and 8 bases, with 17 bases remaining between them. CDR1 SEHNR and CDR2 FQNEAQ come from the germline V gene (reference sequence). The CDR3 totals 14 residues. The sequenced sample was peripheral blood. The genes are TRBV7-9 and TRBJ1-2; no definite D call. The TCR was taken from a human donor in a cohort sampled during active COVID-19. Here the CDR3 DNA reads TGTGCCAGCAGCTCCGGGGTCCCGTGGCGGGGCTACACCTTC. It yields the protein CASSSGVPWRGYTF.